Sequencing of this TCR beta chain was carried out in a study of blood T cell repertoires in COVID-19. Germline CDR1 reads SGHTA; CDR2 reads FQGNSA. The CDR3 consists of 17 residues. Trimming stripped 2 bases from V and 4 bases from J, with 20 bases between. Method: immunoSEQ multiplex PCR; TCRdb's copy keeps in-frame clones and lacks some. The sample lists 250,000 or so clones, around 86% occurring once. The chain uses TRBV7-2 and TRBJ2-5; tentative D call: TRBD2 (6 bases). The TCR comes from a woman aged 18-29 years who had recovered from COVID-19. Sequences were obtained from PBMCs or T cells enriched from blood (not recorded which). Here the CDR3 reads CASSLNSPGGRVETQYF. In DNA form, the CDR3 reads TGTGCCAGCAGCTTAAATTCGCCCGGGGGAAGGGTAGAGACCCAGTACTTC.